The source of this TCR beta chain is a study of T cell responses to AZD1222 COVID-19 vaccine. Study-level points and caveats: Targets within unmutated variant regions were reportedly found for nearly half of spike-specific TCRs. Baseline seropositivity occurred in only 5 to 7 AZD1222 recipients.

With 0 bases removed from V and 0 bases from J, the gap between germline ends came to 10 bases. Germline lookup yields CDR1 SGDLS and CDR2 YYNGEE. CDR3 length: 15 amino acids. Analysis merged second doses at about 4 or about 12 weeks. Using immunoSEQ multiplex PCR, the repertoire was profiled, and TCRdb retains in-frame clones only, with some absent. The top ten hold 1.5% to 2% of the sample, which has around 200,000 clones, around 94% seen once. This clone appeared a few times. Its antigen is unknown. The chain couples TRBV9 to TRBJ2-7, with no clear D. This receptor was obtained from an adult who received the AZD1222 COVID-19 vaccine. Specimen: peripheral blood, collected 28 days after the second AZD1222 dose. Written as DNA, the CDR3 is TGTGCCAGCAGCGTAGGAGGTTCGAGCTCCTACGAGCAGTACTTC. Protein product: CASSVGGSSSYEQYF.